This T cell receptor (beta chain) was recorded in a study of regulatory T cells in long-lasting Graves disease. This sample's time point: newly diagnosed GD, antithyroid drugs for less than 3 months. There was RNA extracted from PBMCs, and the TCR library was made from it. Germline values: CDR1 DFQATT, CDR2 SNEGSKA (reference sequence). The CDR3 consists of 15 residues. Deletions cut 1 base from V and 1 base from J, with 11 bases between. Arm-PCR of CDR3 regions and iRepertoire HTBI primers were used to build TCR beta libraries. TCRdb re-analysed the multiplex PCR reads in MiXCR, keeping a single row per CDR3 protein. The sample has roughly 350,000 distinct CDR3 sequences; under 20% are singletons. These data were likewise used in another study, on T cells in Graves' hyperthyroidism and ophthalmopathy.

The receptor's source is a woman younger than 35 with Graves disease. The material sequenced was peripheral blood mononuclear cells (PBMCs), taken at new diagnosis, from a patient treated with antithyroid drugs. The rearrangement uses TRBV20-1 and TRBJ2-1; possibly TRBD1 or TRBD2 for D (5 bases each). The CDR3 region has the DNA TGCAGTGCTAGAGGACGGGGACGGTCCTACAATGAGCAGTTCTTC. It specifies CSARGRGRSYNEQFF.